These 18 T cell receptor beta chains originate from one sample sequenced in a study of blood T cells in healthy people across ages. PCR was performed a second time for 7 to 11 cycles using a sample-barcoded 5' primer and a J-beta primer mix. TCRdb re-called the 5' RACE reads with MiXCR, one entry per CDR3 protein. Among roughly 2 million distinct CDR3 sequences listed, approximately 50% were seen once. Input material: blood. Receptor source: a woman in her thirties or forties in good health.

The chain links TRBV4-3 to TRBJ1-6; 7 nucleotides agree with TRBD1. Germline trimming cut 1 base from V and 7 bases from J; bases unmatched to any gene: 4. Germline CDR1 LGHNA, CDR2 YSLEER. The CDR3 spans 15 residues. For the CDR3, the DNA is TGCGCCAGCAGCCAAGGACAGGGCCCCAATTCACCCCTCCACTTT. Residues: CASSQGQGPNSPLHF.

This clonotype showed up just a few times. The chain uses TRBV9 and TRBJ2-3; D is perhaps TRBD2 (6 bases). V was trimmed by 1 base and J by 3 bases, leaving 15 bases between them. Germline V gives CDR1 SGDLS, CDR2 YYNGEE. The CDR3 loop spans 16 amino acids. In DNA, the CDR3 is TGTGCCAGCAGCGTATTGGGCAATAGCGGAACAGATACGCAGTATTTT. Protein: CASSVLGNSGTDTQYF.

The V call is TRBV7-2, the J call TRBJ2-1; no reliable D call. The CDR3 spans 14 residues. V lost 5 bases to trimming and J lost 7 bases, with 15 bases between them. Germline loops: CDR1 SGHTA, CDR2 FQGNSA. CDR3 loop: CASSPALVSNEQFF. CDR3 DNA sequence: TGTGCCAGCAGCCCTGCCCTAGTGAGTAATGAGCAGTTCTTC. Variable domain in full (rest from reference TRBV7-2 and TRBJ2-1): GAGVSQSPSNKVTEKGKDVELRCDPISGHTALYWYRQSLGQGLEFLIYFQGNSAPDKSGLPSDRFSAERTGGSVSTLTIQRTQQEDSAVYLCASSPALVSNEQFFGPGTRLTVL.

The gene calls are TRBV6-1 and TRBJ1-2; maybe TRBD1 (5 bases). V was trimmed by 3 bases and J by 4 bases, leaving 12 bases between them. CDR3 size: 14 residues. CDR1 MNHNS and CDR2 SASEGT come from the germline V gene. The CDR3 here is CASSDGAFSYGYTF. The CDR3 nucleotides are TGTGCCAGCAGTGACGGGGCATTTAGCTATGGCTACACCTTC.

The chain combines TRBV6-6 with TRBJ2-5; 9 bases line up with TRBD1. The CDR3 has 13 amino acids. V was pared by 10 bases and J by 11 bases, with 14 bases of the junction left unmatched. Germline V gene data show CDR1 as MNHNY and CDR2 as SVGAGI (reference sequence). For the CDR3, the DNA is TGTGCCACCGAGGGACAGGGATCGTATGAGCAGTACTTC. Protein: CATEGQGSYEQYF.

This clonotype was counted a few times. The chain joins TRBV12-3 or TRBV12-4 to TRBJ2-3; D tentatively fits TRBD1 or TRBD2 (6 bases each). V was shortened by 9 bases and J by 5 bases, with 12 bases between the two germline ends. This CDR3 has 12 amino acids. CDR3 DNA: TGTGCCAGTAAAAAGGGGGGAGATACGCAGTATTTT. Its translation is CASKKGGDTQYF.

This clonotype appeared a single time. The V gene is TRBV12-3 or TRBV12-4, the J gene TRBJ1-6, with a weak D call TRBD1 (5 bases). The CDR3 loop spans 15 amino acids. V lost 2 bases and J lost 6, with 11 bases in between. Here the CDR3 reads CASSLSGRINSPLHF. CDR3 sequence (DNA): TGTGCCAGCAGTTTATCGGGACGGATTAATTCACCCCTCCACTTT.

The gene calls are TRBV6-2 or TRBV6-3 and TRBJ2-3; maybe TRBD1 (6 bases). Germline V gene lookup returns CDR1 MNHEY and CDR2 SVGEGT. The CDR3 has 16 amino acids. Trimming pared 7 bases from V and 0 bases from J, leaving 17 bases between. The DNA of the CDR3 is TGTGCCAGCACCCTAAGCCAGGGGTCGAGCACAGATACGCAGTATTTT. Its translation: CASTLSQGSSTDTQYF.

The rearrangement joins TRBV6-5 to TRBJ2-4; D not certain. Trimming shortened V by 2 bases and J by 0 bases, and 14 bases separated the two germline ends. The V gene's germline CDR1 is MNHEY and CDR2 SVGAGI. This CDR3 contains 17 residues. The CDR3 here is CASSYAQTLLAKNIQYF. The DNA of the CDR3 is TGTGCCAGCAGTTACGCACAGACCCTTTTAGCCAAAAACATTCAGTACTTC.

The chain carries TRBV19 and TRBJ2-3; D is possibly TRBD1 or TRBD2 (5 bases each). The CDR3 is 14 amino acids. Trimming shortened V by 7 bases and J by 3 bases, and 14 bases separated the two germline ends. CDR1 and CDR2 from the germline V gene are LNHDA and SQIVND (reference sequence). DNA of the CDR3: TGTGCCAGTAAAGAGGGGTTACCAACAGATACGCAGTATTTT. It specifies CASKEGLPTDTQYF.

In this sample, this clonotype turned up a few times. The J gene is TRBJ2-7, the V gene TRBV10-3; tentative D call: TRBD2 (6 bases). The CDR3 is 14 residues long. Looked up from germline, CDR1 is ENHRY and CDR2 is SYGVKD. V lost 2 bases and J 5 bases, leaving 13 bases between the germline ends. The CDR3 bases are TGTGCCATCAGTGAGACCGCTAGCGTCAACGAGCAGTACTTC. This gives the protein CAISETASVNEQYF.

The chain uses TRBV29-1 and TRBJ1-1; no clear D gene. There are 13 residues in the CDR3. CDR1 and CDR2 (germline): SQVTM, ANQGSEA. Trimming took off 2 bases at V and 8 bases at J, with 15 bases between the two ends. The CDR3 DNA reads TGCAGCGTTGAATTCCCAGCCTCCCCGGAAGCTTTCTTT. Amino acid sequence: CSVEFPASPEAFF.

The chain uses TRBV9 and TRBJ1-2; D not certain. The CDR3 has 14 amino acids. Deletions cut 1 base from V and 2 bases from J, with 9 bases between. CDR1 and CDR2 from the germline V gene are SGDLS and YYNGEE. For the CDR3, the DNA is TGTGCCAGCAGCGTAATGGGTCGGAACTATGGCTACACCTTC. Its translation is CASSVMGRNYGYTF. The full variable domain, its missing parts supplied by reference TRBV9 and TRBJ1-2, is DSGVTQTPKHLITATGQRVTLRCSPRSGDLSVYWYQQSLDQGLQFLIQYYNGEERAKGNILERFSAQQFPDLHSELNLSSLELGDSALYFCASSVMGRNYGYTFGSGTRLTVV.

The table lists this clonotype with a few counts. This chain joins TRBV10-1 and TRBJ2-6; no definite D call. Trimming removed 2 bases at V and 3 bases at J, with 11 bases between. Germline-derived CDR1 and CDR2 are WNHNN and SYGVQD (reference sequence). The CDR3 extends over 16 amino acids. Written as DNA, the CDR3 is TGCGCCAGCAGTGAGAGTTCGGTTGGTGGGGCCAACGTCCTGACTTTC. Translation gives CASSESSVGGANVLTF.

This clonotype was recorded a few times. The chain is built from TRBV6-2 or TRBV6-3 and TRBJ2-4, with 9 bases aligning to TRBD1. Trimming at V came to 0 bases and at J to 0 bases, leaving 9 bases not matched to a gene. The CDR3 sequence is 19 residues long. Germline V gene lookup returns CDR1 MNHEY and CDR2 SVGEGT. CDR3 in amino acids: CASSYSPGQGMIAKNIQYF. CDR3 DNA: TGTGCCAGCAGTTACTCACCAGGACAGGGGATGATAGCCAAAAACATTCAGTACTTC.

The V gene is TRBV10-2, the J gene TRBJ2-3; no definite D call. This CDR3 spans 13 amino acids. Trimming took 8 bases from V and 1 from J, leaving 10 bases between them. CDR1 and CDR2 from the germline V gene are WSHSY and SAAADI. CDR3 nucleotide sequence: TGCGCCAGCGAGGTGGCCCGCACAGATACGCAGTATTTT. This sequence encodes CASEVARTDTQYF.

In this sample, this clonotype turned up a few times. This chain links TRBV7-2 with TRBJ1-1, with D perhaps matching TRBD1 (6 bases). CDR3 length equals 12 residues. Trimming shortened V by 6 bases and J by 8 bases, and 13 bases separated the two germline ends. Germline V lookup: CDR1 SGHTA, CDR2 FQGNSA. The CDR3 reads CASSHTGTEAFF. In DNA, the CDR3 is TGTGCCAGCAGTCACACAGGGACCGAAGCTTTCTTT.

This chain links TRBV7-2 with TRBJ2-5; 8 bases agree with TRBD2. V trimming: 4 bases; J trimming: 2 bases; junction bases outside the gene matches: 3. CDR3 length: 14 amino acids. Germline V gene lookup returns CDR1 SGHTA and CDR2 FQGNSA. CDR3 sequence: CASSSASGQETQYF. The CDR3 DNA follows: TGTGCCAGCAGCTCTGCTAGCGGGCAAGAGACCCAGTACTTC.